These 24 T cell receptor beta chains were all obtained from the same sample, sequenced in a study of CD8+ T cells in alopecia areata (dated by TCRdb to 2017 to 2018). The library came from the immunoSEQ multiplex PCR assay. To provide template for TCR sequencing, every sample had RNA extracted and reverse transcribed into cDNA. Drawn from immuneACCESS, this table holds only the in-frame rearrangements with V and J called that TCRdb kept. Clones are partly lost; checked studies trace under half to an unresolved V gene and leave the rest unexplained. The sample has about 270,000 clones on record, over 45% of them singletons. Of the sample, about 0.9% is held by the ten largest clones. Per the publication, the treatment or condition label means: oral pan-JAK inhibitor, 5-10 mg twice daily. The material sequenced was CD4+ T cells sorted from blood, taken between weeks 51 and 52, from a patient treated with tofacitinib. Receptors originate from a human donor with alopecia areata.

The chain links TRBV30 to TRBJ2-2; D uncertain. V was pared by 4 bases and J by 4 bases, with 10 bases between. The germline gives CDR1 GTSNPN, CDR2 SVGIG (reference sequence). The CDR3 is 13 amino acids. CDR3 DNA sequence: TGTGCCTGGACCGCCCAGCCCACCGGGGAGCTGTTTTTT. It yields the protein CAWTAQPTGELFF.

This clone appeared a few times. The chain combines TRBV7-2 with TRBJ2-5, with a weak D call TRBD2 (5 bases). CDR1 and CDR2 (germline): SGHTA, FQGNSA. With 2 bases removed from V and 4 bases from J, the gap between germline ends came to 17 bases. The CDR3 consists of 16 residues. Here the CDR3 DNA reads TGTGCCAGCAGCTTAATCCTAGCCCCCGAGAGAGAGACCCAGTACTTC. Its protein product is CASSLILAPERETQYF.

The genes are TRBV2 and TRBJ2-2, with TRBD1 matching 7 bases. The CDR3 has 15 amino acids. Trimming cost V 5 bases and J 3 bases; bases outside gene matches: 6. Germline CDR1 and CDR2: SNHLY and FYNNEI. The CDR3 sequence is CASSSGQDYTGELFF. CDR3 coding DNA: TGTGCCAGCAGTTCCGGACAGGACTACACCGGGGAGCTGTTTTTT.

The chain is built from TRBV7-9 and TRBJ1-2; D is perhaps TRBD1 (5 bases). Germline values: CDR1 SEHNR, CDR2 FQNEAQ (reference sequence). The CDR3 spans 13 residues. Trimming stripped 1 base from V and 8 bases from J, with 11 bases between. The CDR3 protein is CASSLGGDRGYTF. Here the CDR3 DNA reads TGTGCCAGCAGCTTAGGAGGGGATCGGGGCTACACCTTC.

The rearrangement uses TRBV2 and TRBJ2-2; 11 nucleotides align to TRBD1. With V trimmed by 8 bases and J by 6 bases, 8 bases remained unmatched. Germline values: CDR1 SNHLY, CDR2 FYNNEI. The length of the CDR3 is 15 residues. Here the CDR3 reads CASLPGQGASGELFF. The CDR3 nucleotides read TGTGCCAGCTTACCTGGACAGGGGGCGTCCGGGGAGCTGTTTTTT.

The table lists this clone with a few counts. The chain uses TRBV7-8 and TRBJ2-5; no firm D call. The CDR3 extends over 12 amino acids. The germline V gene encodes CDR1 SGHVS and CDR2 FQNEAQ. Trimming shortened V by 7 bases and J by 0 bases, and 6 bases separated the two germline ends. CDR3 DNA sequence: TGTGCCAGCACCCAGAACCAAGAGACCCAGTACTTC. Amino acids: CASTQNQETQYF.

This chain joins TRBV30 and TRBJ1-2; the match to TRBD1 covers 9 bases. Germline CDR1 GTSNPN, CDR2 SVGIG (reference sequence). CDR3 length: 14 amino acids. After removal of 4 bases from V and 8 bases from J, the junction contained 11 bases not matched to a gene. The CDR3 coding sequence is TGTGCCTGGAAGTCAACGGGACAGGGCTTCGGCTACACCTTC. Encoded protein: CAWKSTGQGFGYTF.

The rearrangement joins TRBV13 to TRBJ1-4; D unresolved. Germline CDR1 and CDR2: PRHDT and FYEKMQ (reference sequence). The V gene lost 3 bases and the J gene lost 1 base, with 6 bases spanning the gap. This CDR3 has 14 residues. DNA of the CDR3: TGTGCCAGCAGCTTCGGCGGAACTAATGAAAAACTGTTTTTT. Its translation is CASSFGGTNEKLFF.

V usage is TRBV29-1 and J usage is TRBJ1-5, with D maybe TRBD1 (5 bases). This CDR3 is 13 amino acids long. The V and J ends lost 7 bases and 6 bases respectively, with 16 bases between them. Germline lookup yields CDR1 SQVTM and CDR2 ANQGSEA. Here the CDR3 reads CSARWDPSQPQHF. DNA for the CDR3: TGCAGCGCCCGGTGGGACCCGAGTCAGCCCCAGCATTTT.

The rearrangement links TRBV9 to TRBJ2-3; D may match TRBD1 or TRBD2 (6 bases each). Trimming removed 3 bases from V and 4 bases from J, with 12 bases in between. CDR3 length: 14 residues. CDR1 and CDR2 (germline): SGDLS, YYNGEE. CDR3 nucleotides: TGTGCCAGCAGCGAGGGGGGCCATTCAGATACGCAGTATTTT. Translating it yields CASSEGGHSDTQYF.

The gene calls are TRBV30 and TRBJ2-3; 9 bases fit TRBD2. CDR3 length: 14 amino acids. CDR1 GTSNPN and CDR2 SVGIG come from the germline V gene (reference sequence). V shed 4 bases, J shed 4 bases, and the junction held 6 bases outside the gene matches. The CDR3 region has the DNA TGTGCCTGGACGCGGGGGGGCCGCTCAGATACGCAGTATTTT. Its translation is CAWTRGGRSDTQYF.

This rearrangement joins TRBV29-1 to TRBJ1-4; D gene ambiguous. The CDR3 runs to 13 residues. The germline V and J ends were trimmed by 2 bases and 1 base, with 5 bases remaining between them. CDR1 is SQVTM, CDR2 ANQGSEA, per germline. This CDR3 is CSVERRTNEKLFF. DNA for the CDR3: TGCAGCGTTGAAAGGCGAACTAATGAAAAACTGTTTTTT.

The rearrangement uses TRBV5-6 and TRBJ1-6, with 9 bases aligning to TRBD1. V shed 2 bases and J 9 bases; nucleotides not matched to a gene: 6. This CDR3 region has 15 residues. The germline CDR1 and CDR2 sequences are SGHDT and YYEEEE. DNA of the CDR3: TGTGCCAGCAGCTTCGGACAGGGGTTGGGTTCACCCCTCCACTTT. Translating gives CASSFGQGLGSPLHF.

The rearrangement joins TRBV29-1 to TRBJ2-3; 11 bases line up with TRBD2. J gave up 0 bases and V 4 bases, and 3 bases lay outside the gene matches. CDR3 size: 15 residues. Germline V gene data show CDR1 as SQVTM and CDR2 as ANQGSEA. The CDR3 sequence is CSVGGLAASTDTQYF. The CDR3 coding sequence is TGCAGCGTTGGGGGACTAGCGGCTAGCACAGATACGCAGTATTTT.

The chain combines TRBV7-6 with TRBJ2-1; D is uncertain. The CDR3 covers 14 residues. V shed 1 base and J shed 10 bases, with 14 bases lying between them. Germline V lookup: CDR1 SGHVS, CDR2 FNYEAQ. The CDR3 here is CASSLVSPGGEQFF. DNA of the CDR3: TGTGCCAGCAGCTTAGTCAGTCCGGGTGGGGAGCAGTTCTTC. Drawing the rest from reference TRBV7-6 and TRBJ2-1, the complete variable domain is GAGVSQSPRYKVTKRGQDVALRCDPISGHVSLYWYRQALGQGPEFLTYFNYEAQQDKSGLPNDRFSAERPEGSISTLTIQRTEQRDSAMYRCASSLVSPGGEQFFGPGTRLTVL.

The gene calls are TRBV5-6 and TRBJ2-3, with 11 bases lining up with TRBD2. Germline lookup yields CDR1 SGHDT and CDR2 YYEEEE. The trim removed 2 bases at V and 0 bases at J, leaving 8 bases unmatched. The CDR3 has 18 amino acids. CDR3 amino acids: CASSFGSGGAISTDTQYF. Here the CDR3 DNA reads TGTGCCAGCAGCTTTGGTAGCGGGGGGGCCATTAGCACAGATACGCAGTATTTT. Complete variable domain (other parts from reference TRBV5-6 and TRBJ2-3): DAGVTQSPTHLIKTRGQQVTLRCSPKSGHDTVSWYQQALGQGPQFIFQYYEEEERQRGNFPDRFSGHQFPNYSSELNVNALLLGDSALYLCASSFGSGGAISTDTQYFGPGTRLTVL.

The chain uses TRBV10-3 and TRBJ1-6; no firm D call. V lost 3 bases, J lost 6 bases, and 6 bases lay in between. Looked up from germline, CDR1 is ENHRY and CDR2 is SYGVKD. The CDR3 covers 13 residues. CDR3 amino acids: CAISDTSNSPLHF. The DNA for the CDR3 is TGTGCCATCAGTGATACGAGTAATTCACCCCTCCACTTT.

For the CDR3, the DNA is TGCGCCAGCAGCTCAACAGGGAAGGGTAATGAAAAACTGTTTTTT. Translating gives CASSSTGKGNEKLFF. This chain uses TRBV5-1 with TRBJ1-4, with a possible D match to TRBD1 (6 bases). The CDR3 length is 15 residues. Germline CDR1 and CDR2: SGHRS and YFSETQ. V lost 3 bases, J lost 4 bases, and 13 bases lay in between.

V usage is TRBV9 and J usage is TRBJ1-1; D remains unclear. This CDR3 has 13 amino acids. V was shortened by 0 bases and J by 3 bases, with 6 bases between the two germline ends. Germline V lookup: CDR1 SGDLS, CDR2 YYNGEE. This chain's CDR3 is CASSVAVDTEAFF. The CDR3 DNA reads as TGTGCCAGCAGCGTAGCGGTGGACACTGAAGCTTTCTTT.

The chain employs TRBV11-3 and TRBJ2-3; D remains ambiguous. The V gene's germline CDR1 is SGHNT and CDR2 YENEEA. The CDR3 is 13 residues long. The V end was cut by 5 bases, the J end by 2 bases, with 8 bases between. CDR3 in amino acids: CASSPPFTDTQYF. The CDR3 DNA reads TGTGCCAGCAGCCCTCCGTTCACAGATACGCAGTATTTT.

The chain combines TRBV4-3 with TRBJ2-5, with D possibly matching TRBD2 (5 bases). V was pared by 0 bases and J by 5 bases, with 13 bases between. The CDR3 has 15 amino acids. From germline, CDR1 is LGHNA and CDR2 YSLEER. Written as DNA, the CDR3 is TGCGCCAGCAGCCAAGATTCTCGCTCGGGGGAGACCCAGTACTTC. Its protein product is CASSQDSRSGETQYF.

The J gene is TRBJ2-5, the V gene TRBV7-8; the match to TRBD1 covers 8 bases. The germline V gene encodes CDR1 SGHVS and CDR2 FQNEAQ. The CDR3 has 14 residues. J was trimmed by 6 bases and V by 5 bases; bases with no gene match: 8. The DNA for the CDR3 is TGTGCCAGCAGCCTGGCCCAGGGGGCGAAGACCCAGTACTTC. As protein: CASSLAQGAKTQYF.

A note on this clone: The same CDR3 also results from other DNA sequences found in this sample. This sequence joins TRBV18 and TRBJ1-5; unclear D gene. Germline CDR1 is KGHSH and CDR2 is LQKENI. V was pared by 3 bases and J by 4 bases, with 10 bases between. The CDR3 length is 14 residues. In DNA, the CDR3 is TGTGCCAGCTCACCGAACGCCGGGAATCAGCCCCAGCATTTT. This encodes CASSPNAGNQPQHF. Supplemented by reference TRBV18 and TRBJ1-5, the full variable domain reads NAGVMQNPRHLVRRRGQEARLRCSPMKGHSHVYWYRQLPEEGLKFMVYLQKENIIDESGMPKERFSAEFPKEGPSILRIQQVVRGDSAAYFCASSPNAGNQPQHFGDGTRLSIL.

The chain couples TRBV30 to TRBJ2-3; D might be TRBD1 (6 bases). CDR1 is GTSNPN and CDR2 is SVGIG in the germline V gene (reference sequence). V was pared by 5 bases and J by 0 bases, with 12 bases between. The CDR3 sequence is 14 residues long. The CDR3 bases are TGTGCCTGGCGGGACACCTCTAGCACAGATACGCAGTATTTT. Translation: CAWRDTSSTDTQYF.